The entry below describes one T cell receptor beta chain. Its antigen is not known. The record originates from a study of T cell responses to AZD1222 COVID-19 vaccine. Study-wide results and limits: Regions left unmutated in variants are reportedly the target of nearly half of spike-specific TCRs.

Assay: immunoSEQ multiplex PCR; the TCRdb copy retains only in-frame clones and omits some. This sample has 86,000 or so clones; about 89% occur once, and the top ten carry roughly 4.3%. CDR3 length: 14 amino acids. Trimming pared 5 bases from V and 5 bases from J, leaving 15 bases between. Germline V lookup: CDR1 SGHVS, CDR2 FQNEAQ. The clonotype comes from an adult in good health. The rearrangement links TRBV7-8 to TRBJ2-5; D is uncertain. The sequences come from peripheral blood, collected on day 0 of MenACWY control vaccination. CDR3 coding DNA: TGTGCCAGCAGCCCCCGTGTCCAAAGGGAGACCCAGTACTTC. Protein: CASSPRVQRETQYF. Full variable domain (outside the CDR3, taken from reference TRBV7-8 and TRBJ2-5): GAGVSQSPRYKVAKRGQDVALRCDPISGHVSLFWYQQALGQGPEFLTYFQNEAQLDKSGLPSDRFFAERPEGSVSTLKIQRTQQEDSAVYLCASSPRVQRETQYFGPGTRLLVL.